The 25 T cell receptor beta chains listed next were all sequenced from one sample in a study of T-cell memory formation after mild COVID-19. MiXCR was run by TCRdb on the 5' RACE reads, yielding one entry per CDR3 protein. Of a few hundred thousand distinct CDR3 sequences listed, 15% to 20% are singletons. The source material was PBMCs or a T cell subset sorted from them (not recorded which). The receptors were gathered from a man younger than 35 who had mild COVID-19 (a few samples of this study predate the infection). Cell type and time point are not known.

This chain joins TRBV3-1 and TRBJ2-5, with a weak D call TRBD1 (6 bases). The CDR3 consists of 14 residues. V was shortened by 0 bases and J by 8 bases, with 13 bases between the two germline ends. Germline CDR1 and CDR2: LGHDT and YNNKEL (reference sequence). CDR3 protein: CASSQDAQGLTQYF. The DNA for the CDR3 is TGTGCCAGCAGCCAAGATGCACAGGGTCTTACCCAGTACTTC.

V is TRBV4-3 and J is TRBJ1-4, with 8 bases that match TRBD1. The germline V gene has CDR1 LGHNA and CDR2 YSLEER. The CDR3 extends over 16 amino acids. V dropped 1 base and J dropped 6; count of bases not matched to a gene: 7. The CDR3 reads CASSQGGQGADEKLFF. The CDR3 nucleotides read TGCGCCAGCAGCCAAGGCGGTCAGGGGGCGGATGAAAAACTGTTTTTT.

This clonotype was counted ten times or more. The chain couples TRBV4-3 to TRBJ2-5; TRBD2 aligns across 12 bases. The CDR3 has 17 residues. The germline V gene encodes CDR1 LGHNA and CDR2 YSLEER. After removal of 4 bases from V and 5 bases from J, the junction contained 11 bases not matched to a gene. CDR3: CASSPQGLAGNGETQYF. For the CDR3, the DNA is TGCGCCAGCAGCCCACAAGGACTAGCGGGGAATGGGGAGACCCAGTACTTC.

This clonotype has just a few counts. CDR3 DNA sequence: TGTGCCAGCAGTCCGGGACAGGGGGCCCTCGGCTACACCTTC. Translating gives CASSPGQGALGYTF. The chain uses TRBV7-2 and TRBJ1-2, with TRBD1 identical over 12 bases. This CDR3 contains 14 residues. The V gene end was trimmed by 6 bases and the J gene end by 8 bases; junction bases not matched to a gene: 7. Germline V gene lookup returns CDR1 SGHTA and CDR2 FQGNSA. Together with reference TRBV7-2 and TRBJ1-2, the CDR3 gives the full variable domain: GAGVSQSPSNKVTEKGKDVELRCDPISGHTALYWYRQSLGQGLEFLIYFQGNSAPDKSGLPSDRFSAERTGGSVSTLTIQRTQQEDSAVYLCASSPGQGALGYTFGSGTRLTVV.

The rearrangement uses TRBV24-1 and TRBJ1-2; D unresolved. Germline loops: CDR1 KGHDR, CDR2 SFDVKD. V lost 0 bases, J lost 7 bases, and 5 bases lay in between. The CDR3 consists of 12 residues. Here the CDR3 reads CATSDLRVGYTF. CDR3 nucleotides: TGTGCCACCAGTGATTTGCGGGTTGGCTACACCTTC.

This clonotype was counted between two and nine times. V gene TRBV20-1 combines with J gene TRBJ2-7; a possible D gene is TRBD2 (5 bases). The germline CDR1 and CDR2 sequences are DFQATT and SNEGSKA (reference sequence). This CDR3 comprises 14 residues. Trimming took 1 base from V and 3 from J, leaving 13 bases between them. The CDR3 here is CSARVDGGLYEQYV. The CDR3 coding sequence is TGCAGTGCTAGAGTGGATGGCGGACTCTACGAGCAGTACGTC.

The V gene is TRBV15, the J gene TRBJ2-7; maybe TRBD1 (6 bases). V was cut by 3 bases and J by 3 bases, with 9 bases left in between. Germline V gene lookup returns CDR1 LNHNV and CDR2 YYDKDF (reference sequence). This CDR3 spans 13 amino acids. The CDR3 protein is CATSSGDIYEQYV. The CDR3 DNA reads as TGTGCCACCAGCAGTGGGGACATCTACGAGCAGTACGTC.

The table lists this clonotype with many counts. The chain has TRBV29-1 and TRBJ2-5; 7 bases agree with TRBD2. V lost 7 bases to trimming and J lost 5 bases; unmatched junction nucleotides: 13. CDR1 is SQVTM and CDR2 is ANQGSEA in the germline V gene. CDR3 length: 14 amino acids. The CDR3 is CSASTSQIHETQYF. For the CDR3, the DNA is TGCAGCGCTTCGACTAGCCAGATCCACGAGACCCAGTACTTC.

Of note for this clonotype: One junction end disagrees with the germline gene, perhaps due to a read error. The chain couples TRBV12-3 or TRBV12-4 to TRBJ2-3, with 7 bases identical to TRBD2. CDR3 length: 14 residues. CDR3: CASSVAGTRNTQYF. CDR3 bases: TGTGCCAGCAGTGTAGCGGGCACTAGGAATACGCAGTATTTT.

This clonotype has only a few counts. The gene calls are TRBV2 and TRBJ1-4, with D possibly being TRBD1 (6 bases). The germline V and J ends were trimmed by 7 bases and 3 bases, with 12 bases remaining between them. The germline V gene encodes CDR1 SNHLY and CDR2 FYNNEI. The CDR3 runs 14 residues. The CDR3 sequence: CASISRTANEKLFF. The CDR3 bases are TGTGCCAGCATCTCGAGGACAGCTAATGAAAAACTGTTTTTT.

This clonotype has a handful of counts. The V and J genes are TRBV29-1 and TRBJ2-1, with 7 positions matching TRBD1. This CDR3 contains 14 residues. Unmatched junction bases numbered 9, after V lost 6 bases and J lost 4 bases. Germline CDR1 and CDR2: SQVTM and ANQGSEA. The CDR3 bases are TGCAGCGTCGAGACAGGGTTACTTTACAATGAGCAGTTCTTC. Translating it yields CSVETGLLYNEQFF.

This clonotype was seen a handful of times. The chain joins TRBV12-3 or TRBV12-4 to TRBJ1-1; D gene uncertain. With 3 bases removed from V and 1 base from J, the gap between germline ends came to 12 bases. The CDR3 is made up of 15 amino acids. The CDR3 is CASSFSSLPNTEAFF. CDR3 DNA sequence: TGTGCCAGCAGTTTCTCTTCCTTACCGAACACTGAAGCTTTCTTT.

This clonotype has only a few counts. The gene calls are TRBV7-6 and TRBJ2-7, with D perhaps matching TRBD1 or TRBD2 (5 bases each). CDR1 is SGHVS and CDR2 is FNYEAQ in the germline V gene. Trimming removed 1 base at V and 5 bases at J, with 15 bases between. The CDR3 consists of 15 residues. The CDR3 nucleotides read TGTGCCAGCAGCTTAGGACGGGACCCGGGCCACGAGCAGTACTTC. Protein product: CASSLGRDPGHEQYF.

The rearrangement uses TRBV11-2 and TRBJ2-6; 10 bases line up with TRBD2. The junction had 16 bases not matched to a gene; V was cut back by 4 bases and J by 4 bases. The CDR3 is 20 residues long. Germline V gives CDR1 SGHAT, CDR2 FQNNGV. The CDR3 sequence is CASSSLPGLALPMGANVLTF. The CDR3 coding sequence is TGTGCCAGCAGCTCTTTACCGGGACTAGCGTTACCCATGGGGGCCAACGTCCTGACTTTC.

This clonotype has more than one count but fewer than ten. The chain has TRBV11-2 and TRBJ2-3; 12 nucleotides align to TRBD2. The CDR3 is 17 residues long. With 3 bases clipped from V and 3 bases from J, the junction kept 7 bases outside the gene matches. Germline V gene lookup returns CDR1 SGHAT and CDR2 FQNNGV. CDR3 in amino acids: CASSLGPLAGGTDTQYF. As DNA, the CDR3 is TGTGCCAGCAGCTTGGGACCGCTAGCGGGGGGGACAGATACGCAGTATTTT.

In its sample, this clonotype was seen a few times. The chain has TRBV4-1 and TRBJ2-2; D may be TRBD1 or TRBD2 (6 bases each). V lost 4 bases and J 2 bases, leaving 17 bases between the germline ends. The CDR3 contains 17 residues. Germline V gives CDR1 MGHRA, CDR2 YSYEKL. In nucleotides, the CDR3 is TGCGCCAGCAGCCCACCGGCGGGACACGGTAACACCGGGGAGCTGTTTTTT. It specifies CASSPPAGHGNTGELFF.

This clonotype was counted a few times. This sequence joins TRBV29-1 and TRBJ1-5; D may be TRBD1 (5 bases). Germline CDR1 reads SQVTM; CDR2 reads ANQGSEA. Trimming cost V 6 bases and J 7 bases, with 16 bases left between them. The CDR3 loop spans 13 amino acids. CDR3 DNA: TGCAGCGTGGGGCTATCGGGGAAGCAGCCCCAGCATTTT. Protein sequence: CSVGLSGKQPQHF. Full variable domain (outside the CDR3, taken from reference TRBV29-1 and TRBJ1-5): SAVISQKPSRDICQRGTSLTIQCQVDSQVTMMFWYRQQPGQSLTLIATANQGSEATYESGFVIDKFPISRPNLTFSTLTVSNMSPEDSSIYLCSVGLSGKQPQHFGDGTRLSIL.

The sample holds a few counts of this clonotype. The CDR3 here is CASSPGGYTDTQYF. DNA of the CDR3: TGTGCCAGCAGCCCGGGGGGCTACACAGATACGCAGTATTTT. The J gene is TRBJ2-3, the V gene TRBV7-6; possibly TRBD2 for D (7 bases). This CDR3 spans 14 amino acids. V lost 5 bases to trimming and J lost 2 bases, with 11 bases between them. Per germline, CDR1 SGHVS and CDR2 FNYEAQ.

The chain joins TRBV12-3 or TRBV12-4 to TRBJ2-5; D is possibly TRBD2 (5 bases). V dropped 5 bases and J dropped 5 bases, with 9 bases sitting between them. The CDR3 loop spans 12 amino acids. The CDR3 bases are TGTGCCAGCAGTCCCTTAGCGGAGACCCAGTACTTC. This translates into CASSPLAETQYF.

V gene TRBV12-3 or TRBV12-4 combines with J gene TRBJ1-5; the D is unclear. Trimming cost V 3 bases and J 6 bases, with 15 bases left between them. The CDR3 has 15 residues. For the CDR3, the DNA is TGTGCCAGCAGTTTCGGGTCTACGTTACCTCAGCCCCAGCATTTT. Translation gives CASSFGSTLPQPQHF.

This clonotype has only a few counts. The V and J genes are TRBV5-1 and TRBJ1-1; maybe TRBD1 (5 bases). V was shortened by 4 bases and J by 5 bases, with 18 bases between the two germline ends. CDR3 size: 15 residues. Germline CDR1 SGHRS, CDR2 YFSETQ. CDR3 region: CASSRTGTPGTEAFF. CDR3 DNA: TGCGCCAGCAGCCGAACCGGGACGCCCGGGACTGAAGCTTTCTTT.

This clonotype has a handful of counts. V and J are TRBV12-3 or TRBV12-4 and TRBJ2-5; TRBD1 matches 8 bases. The length of the CDR3 is 13 residues. V dropped 7 bases and J dropped 5; count of bases not matched to a gene: 6. CDR3 in amino acids: CASTLGQGETQYF. The CDR3 nucleotides are TGTGCCAGCACCCTCGGACAGGGTGAGACCCAGTACTTC.

A remark on this clonotype: This may stem from a read error, because a much larger clone lies one nucleotide away. This chain connects TRBV5-1 to TRBJ2-7; D gene unclear. V was cut by 4 bases and J by 0 bases, with 11 bases left in between. Germline V CDR1 and CDR2: SGHRS, YFSETQ. This CDR3 has 14 amino acids. This CDR3 is CASSQDGSSYEQYF. The CDR3 DNA is TGCGCCAGCAGCCAAGACGGCAGCTCCTACGAGCAGTACTTC.

V and J are TRBV5-1 and TRBJ2-5; the D is unclear. This CDR3 is 13 amino acids long. The V and J ends lost 3 bases and 5 bases respectively, with 11 bases between them. Looked up from germline, CDR1 is SGHRS and CDR2 is YFSETQ. The CDR3 loop is CASSSPSKETQYF. The CDR3 DNA is TGCGCCAGCAGCTCCCCGTCTAAGGAGACCCAGTACTTC.

The rearrangement uses TRBV7-3 and TRBJ2-3; the match to TRBD2 covers 9 bases. The CDR3 spans 16 residues. Trimming at V came to 3 bases and at J to 1 base, leaving 5 bases not matched to a gene. Germline V gene data show CDR1 as SGHTA and CDR2 as FQGTGA. The CDR3 DNA follows: TGTGCCAGCAGCTTGTTTGCTAGCGGGGGCACAGATACGCAGTATTTT. Protein product: CASSLFASGGTDTQYF. Supplemented by reference TRBV7-3 and TRBJ2-3, the full variable domain reads GAGVSQTPSNKVTEKGKYVELRCDPISGHTALYWYRQSLGQGPEFLIYFQGTGAADDSGLPNDRFFAVRPEGSVSTLKIQRTERGDSAVYLCASSLFASGGTDTQYFGPGTRLTVL.